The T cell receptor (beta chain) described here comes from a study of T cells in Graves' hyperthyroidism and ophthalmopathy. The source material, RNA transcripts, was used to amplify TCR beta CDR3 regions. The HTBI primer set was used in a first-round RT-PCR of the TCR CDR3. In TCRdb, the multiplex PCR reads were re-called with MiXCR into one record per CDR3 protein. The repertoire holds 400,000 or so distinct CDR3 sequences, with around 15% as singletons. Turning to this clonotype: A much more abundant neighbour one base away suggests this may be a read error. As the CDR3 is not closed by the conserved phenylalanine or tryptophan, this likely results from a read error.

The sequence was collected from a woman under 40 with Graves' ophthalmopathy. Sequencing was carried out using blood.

This chain's CDR3 is CASSRLDSLNQPQHL. The CDR3 DNA reads as TGTGCCAGCAGCCGCCTGGACAGCCTTAATCAGCCCCAGCATCTT. The V call is TRBV6-1, the J call TRBJ1-5; maybe TRBD1 (6 bases). The CDR3 is 15 residues long. The germline gives CDR1 MNHNS, CDR2 SASEGT. V was cut by 6 bases and J by 4 bases, with 16 bases left in between.